This T cell receptor (beta chain) was recovered during a study of vaccination effects on CD4 cells after COVID-19. Study-wide context: The vaccine given was either BNT162b2 or mRNA-1273, in two doses.

Antigen-specific CD4+ T cells were expanded with viral peptide pools in the ViraFEST assay before sequencing. Scientists isolated CD4+ T cells after a roughly 10-day culture period ended. Absence of prior SARS-CoV-2 infection characterized the vaccine recipients, who showed negative nucleocapsid antibodies. IL-2 medium took the place of half the medium on both days 3 and 7. Clones were sequenced by immunoSEQ multiplex PCR, and TCRdb holds only the in-frame ones, with some missing. The table has fewer than 65,000 clones, 75% seen once; the top ten hold around 3.8%. Regarding this clone: Its matching antigen is unknown.

V gave up 4 bases and J gave up 5 bases, with 5 bases separating them. CDR3 length: 11 residues. The germline gives CDR1 SEHNR, CDR2 FQNEAQ (reference sequence). Study-wide points: In the late period after vaccination, infection- and vaccine-induced clones contracted markedly.

This specimen consisted of CD4+ T cells from PBMCs cultured with HCoV-OC43 spike peptides, obtained before COVID-19 vaccination. The subset: HCoV-OC43 spike overlapping peptide pool stimulation. The clonotype was recovered from a human donor who received a COVID-19 vaccine. The rearrangement joins TRBV7-9 to TRBJ2-5, with unresolved D. The CDR3 DNA sequence: TGTGCCAGCAGCTCCTCGGAGACCCAGTACTTC. It is translated as CASSSSETQYF.